This T cell receptor beta chain was profiled in a study of T cell clones after liver transplantation. Study summary: TCRbeta sequencing after a pre-transplant mixed lymphocyte reaction identified graft-donor-reactive clones, later tracked in post-transplant blood.

Repertoires were generated with immunoSEQ multiplex PCR, while TCRdb's copy carries only in-frame clones and drops some. The table lists under 130,000 clones, around four fifths of them singletons. Germline V lookup: CDR1 MNHEY, CDR2 SMNVEV (reference sequence). The length of the CDR3 is 15 residues. V lost 3 bases and J lost 7; bases outside the gene matches: 11. This chain links TRBV27 with TRBJ2-7, with 8 positions matching TRBD1. The sample here was CD4+ T cells from blood, taken approximately 50 months after liver transplant. The TCR sequence derives from a human patient who received a liver transplant. Some T cells may be supplied by the graft donor. CDR3 region: CASSFRDRFFQEQYF. As DNA, the CDR3 is TGTGCCAGCAGTTTTCGGGACAGGTTTTTTCAGGAGCAGTACTTC.